These 2 T cell receptor beta chains were sequenced from one sample in a study of cytomegalovirus exposure and HLA in healthy donors. The PCR employed 60 Vbeta primers together with 13 Jbeta primers. This table comes from immunoSEQ multiplex PCR, and its TCRdb copy is limited to in-frame clones, with some not included. The table has 150,000 to 250,000 clones, around 80% seen once. What was sequenced was PBMCs. These receptors were obtained from a woman aged 30 to 39 in good health and CMV-seropositive.

In its sample, this clone was seen once. This chain links TRBV6-5 with TRBJ1-1; 11 nucleotides agree with TRBD1. CDR1 and CDR2 from the germline V gene are MNHEY and SVGAGI. This CDR3 is built from 13 residues. The junction had 4 bases not matched to a gene; V was cut back by 2 bases and J by 11 bases. CDR3 loop: CASSYRTGGQAFF. In DNA form, the CDR3 reads TGTGCCAGCAGTTACCGGACAGGGGGCCAGGCTTTCTTT.

The chain carries TRBV5-5 and TRBJ2-4; D is perhaps TRBD1 (5 bases). V shed 0 bases and J shed 2 bases, with 6 bases lying between them. CDR1 is SGHKS and CDR2 is YYEKEE in the germline V gene (reference sequence). There are 14 residues in the CDR3. The CDR3 loop reads CASSLGTPKNIQYF. The CDR3 nucleotides are TGTGCCAGCAGCTTGGGGACACCCAAAAACATTCAGTACTTC.